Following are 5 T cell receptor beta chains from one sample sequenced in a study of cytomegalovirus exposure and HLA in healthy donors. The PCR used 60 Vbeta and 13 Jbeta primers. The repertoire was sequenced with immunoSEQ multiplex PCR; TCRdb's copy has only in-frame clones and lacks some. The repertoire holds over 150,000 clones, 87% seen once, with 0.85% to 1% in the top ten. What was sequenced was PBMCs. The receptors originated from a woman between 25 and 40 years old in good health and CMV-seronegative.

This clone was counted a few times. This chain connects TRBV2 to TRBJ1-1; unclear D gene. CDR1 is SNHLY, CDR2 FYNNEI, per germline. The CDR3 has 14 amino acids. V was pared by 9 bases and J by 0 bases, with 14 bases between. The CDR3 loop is CASSWREMNTEAFF. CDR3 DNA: TGTGCCAGTAGCTGGAGGGAAATGAACACTGAAGCTTTCTTT. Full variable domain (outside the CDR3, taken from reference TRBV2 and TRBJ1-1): EPEVTQTPSHQVTQMGQEVILRCVPISNHLYFYWYRQILGQKVEFLVSFYNNEISEKSEIFDDQFSVERPDGSNFTLKIRSTKLEDSAMYFCASSWREMNTEAFFGQGTRLTVV.

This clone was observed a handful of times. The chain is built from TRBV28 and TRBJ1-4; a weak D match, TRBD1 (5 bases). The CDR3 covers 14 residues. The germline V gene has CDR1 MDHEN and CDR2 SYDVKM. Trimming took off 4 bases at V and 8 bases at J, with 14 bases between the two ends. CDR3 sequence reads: CASSSPGVQEKLFF. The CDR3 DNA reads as TGTGCCAGCAGTTCCCCGGGGGTCCAGGAAAAACTGTTTTTT.

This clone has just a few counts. The chain's CDR3 is CASSLASGNTEAFF. CDR3 sequence (DNA): TGCGCCAGCAGCTTGGCCTCGGGGAACACTGAAGCTTTCTTT. This rearrangement joins TRBV5-1 to TRBJ1-1; D is unresolved. V lost 0 bases, J lost 1 base, and 7 bases lay in between. The CDR3 is made up of 14 amino acids. Germline V gene sequence: CDR1 SGHRS, CDR2 YFSETQ.

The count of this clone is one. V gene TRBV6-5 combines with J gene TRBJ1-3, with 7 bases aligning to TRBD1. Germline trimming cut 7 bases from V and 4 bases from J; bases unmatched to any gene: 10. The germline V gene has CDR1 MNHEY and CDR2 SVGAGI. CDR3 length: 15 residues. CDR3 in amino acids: CASINDRAPGNTIYF. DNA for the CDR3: TGTGCCAGCATTAATGACAGGGCTCCCGGAAACACCATATATTTT.

The CDR3 DNA reads as TGTGCCAGTAGTATAAGGGGACTTAAGAGGGGTACGCAGTATTTT. Its protein is CASSIRGLKRGTQYF. The V call is TRBV19, the J call TRBJ2-3, with a weak D call TRBD2 (6 bases). The germline V gene encodes CDR1 LNHDA and CDR2 SQIVND (reference sequence). V lost 2 bases, J lost 8 bases, and 17 bases lay in between. The CDR3 has 15 amino acids.